The entry below describes one T cell receptor (beta chain). Its antigen remains unidentified. Via MiXCR, TCRdb re-called the reads, giving one row per CDR3 protein. Among approximately 770,000 distinct CDR3 sequences listed, 25% to 35% were seen once. This CDR3 has 13 residues. Looked up from germline, CDR1 is LNHDA and CDR2 is SQIVND (reference sequence). Trimming took 7 bases from V and 3 from J, leaving 7 bases between them. The data were obtained in a study of T cell repertoires in cytomegalovirus infection. Study-level background: Indications of both CMV infection and matching HLA type were provided by public TCR beta signatures.

This clonotype was obtained from a human donor in good health (CMV status not recorded). Some clones in this sample may be carry-over from other donors' samples. Material: cultured CD8+ T cells from PBMCs, obtained from culture after CMV antigen stimulation. The J gene is TRBJ1-6, the V gene TRBV19, with D unresolved. The CDR3 region has the DNA TGTGCCAGTACCGGGGTCTATAATTCACCCCTCCACTTT. This codes for CASTGVYNSPLHF.